These T cell receptor beta chains were read from a single sample in a study of shared clonotypes between healthy human individuals. Sequenced by immunoSEQ multiplex PCR; TCRdb stores in-frame clones only, minus some. The table includes around 500,000 clones, 70% to 80% detected once. The sequencing input was PBMCs. The source is a woman aged 40-49 years in good health. Some clones in this sample may be carry-over from other donors' samples. Both conserved end residues are part of each CDR3. D genes are given only for firm matches. Clone size is not always given. Where it is, it says once, few, many or a class for expanded clones.

d_gene,abundance,v_gene,j_gene,CDR3nt,CDR3aa
.,.,TRBV4-1,TRBJ2-7,TGCGCCAGCAGCCAAGATGTGCCGCGGGCAGGCTTCGTGGGTGTTCCCTACGAGCAGTACTTC,CASSQDVPRAGFVGVPYEQYF
TRBD1,.,TRBV14,TRBJ2-2,TGTGCCAGCAGCCCTTTTCGACAGGGGAGCACCGGGGAGCTGTTTTTT,CASSPFRQGSTGELFF
TRBD2,once,TRBV5-1,TRBJ2-5,TGCGCCAGCAGGGGAGGGGCACAAGAGACCCAGTACTTC,CASRGGAQETQYF
TRBD1,.,TRBV5-1,TRBJ2-3,TGCGCCAGCAGCTGGACAGGGGGGTCAGATACGCAGTATTTT,CASSWTGGSDTQYF
.,.,TRBV6-6,TRBJ2-1,TGTGCCAGCAGTTACTCATCGGGACACCCCAATGAGCAGTTCTTC,CASSYSSGHPNEQFF
.,.,TRBV28,TRBJ1-1,TGTGCCAGCATCGGACGGATCACTGAAGCTTTCTTT,CASIGRITEAFF
.,.,TRBV5-8,TRBJ2-6,TGTGCCAGCAGCTTGGAGGGTAGGAATTCTGGGGCCAACGTCCTGACTTTC,CASSLEGRNSGANVLTF
.,.,TRBV5-1,TRBJ1-1,TGCGCCAGCAGCTTTCAAGGGCAGGCGGGTTTCACTGAAGCTTTCTTT,CASSFQGQAGFTEAFF
.,.,TRBV27,TRBJ2-1,TGTGCCAGCAGTCCTCATATTCGGGTTAACTCCTACAATGAGCAGTTCTTC,CASSPHIRVNSYNEQFF
TRBD2,.,TRBV27,TRBJ2-7,TGTGCCAGCAGTTCCACACTAGCGGGAGGCACCGAGCAGTACTTC,CASSSTLAGGTEQYF
TRBD1,.,TRBV28,TRBJ2-7,TGTGCCAGCAACCTCGGAACAGGGGGCCCCTACGAGCAGTACTTC,CASNLGTGGPYEQYF
TRBD1,.,TRBV10-1,TRBJ1-5,TGCGCCAGCACCTTACGACAGGGCCCGGATAGCAATCAGCCCCAGCATTTT,CASTLRQGPDSNQPQHF
.,.,TRBV5-1,TRBJ2-1,TGCGCCAGCAGCTCGCGGGACTTATACAATGAGCAGTTCTTC,CASSSRDLYNEQFF
TRBD1,.,TRBV18,TRBJ1-6,TGTGCCAGCTCACCGGGACAGGGATTATCACCCCTCCACTTT,CASSPGQGLSPLHF
TRBD1,.,TRBV2,TRBJ1-6,TGTGCCAGCAGCGGACAGGGGAATTCACCCCTCCACTTT,CASSGQGNSPLHF
TRBD1,once,TRBV7-3,TRBJ2-1,TGTGCCAGCAGCGCGGGACAGGGGGGTCTCAATGAGCAGTTCTTC,CASSAGQGGLNEQFF
TRBD1,.,TRBV19,TRBJ2-2,TGTGCCAGTAGTATGTTGACAGGGGCTACCGGGGAGCTGTTTTTT,CASSMLTGATGELFF
TRBD1,few,TRBV5-1,TRBJ1-5,TGCGCCAGCAGCACAGGGGACAGGGGCAGCAATCAGCCCCAGCATTTT,CASSTGDRGSNQPQHF
TRBD2,.,TRBV2,TRBJ2-1,TGTGCCAGCAGTCGTGGGACTAGCGGGTTGGTATATGAGCAGTTCTTC,CASSRGTSGLVYEQFF
.,once,TRBV11-3,TRBJ2-7,TGTGCCAGCAGCTCCACTTTTAGTGGCTCCTACGAGCAGTACTTC,CASSSTFSGSYEQYF
.,once,TRBV28,TRBJ1-4,TGTGCCAGCCAGGTGTCGGGGAAGGCTAATGAAAAACTGTTTTTT,CASQVSGKANEKLFF
.,.,TRBV19,TRBJ2-6,TGTGCCAGTAAGACAGTCCCTACCAACGTCCTGACTTTC,CASKTVPTNVLTF
.,.,TRBV21-1,TRBJ1-2,TGTGCCAGCCGGACAGGGTGTAGCTATGGCTACACCTTC,CASRTGCSYGYTF
TRBD2,few,TRBV5-4,TRBJ2-7,TGTGCCAGCAGCTTGGACGGGGGGTCGGGTGAGCAGTACTTC,CASSLDGGSGEQYF
.,.,TRBV7-2,TRBJ2-1,TGTGCCAGCAGCATTGTGGGGATCAATGAGCAGTTCTTC,CASSIVGINEQFF
.,.,TRBV5-1,TRBJ1-1,TGCGCCAGCAGCCCCCGGGACATGAACACTGAAGCTTTCTTT,CASSPRDMNTEAFF
.,.,TRBV7-3,TRBJ1-1,TGTGCCAGCAGCTTGACGGCGAACACTGAAGCTTTCTTT,CASSLTANTEAFF
.,once,TRBV5-4,TRBJ2-2,TGTGCCAGCAGCTCGACCAACTTAAACACCGGGGAGCTGTTTTTT,CASSSTNLNTGELFF
.,.,TRBV18,TRBJ2-7,TGTGCCAGCTCACCAGGGAACTCCTACGAGCAGTACTTC,CASSPGNSYEQYF
.,.,TRBV2,TRBJ1-6,TGTGCCAGCAGTGAGGAGGGGCGGTCACCCCTCCACTTT,CASSEEGRSPLHF
TRBD2,.,TRBV4-3,TRBJ2-1,TGCGCCAGCAGCCAAGATGGACTAGCTCCCGGGAAGTTCTTC,CASSQDGLAPGKFF
TRBD2,few,TRBV29-1,TRBJ2-1,TGCAGCGTTGGCCCCCAAATTAGATCTAGCGGGAGTGACTACAATGAGCAGTTCTTC,CSVGPQIRSSGSDYNEQFF
.,.,TRBV6-6,TRBJ2-3,TGTGCCAGCAGGCCTTGGGACAGCACAGATACGCAGTATTTT,CASRPWDSTDTQYF
TRBD1,.,TRBV10-3,TRBJ1-2,TGTGCCACGCGTCTCATTTTGGGACAGGGGGCGAACTATGGCTACACCTTC,CATRLILGQGANYGYTF
TRBD2,.,TRBV7-2,TRBJ2-5,TGTGCCAGCAGCTTCGGACTAGCGGCGTACGGGGAGACCCAGTACTTC,CASSFGLAAYGETQYF
.,.,TRBV7-7,TRBJ1-2,TGTGCCAGCAGCTTTGCGGGGGGGAACGATGGCTACACCTTC,CASSFAGGNDGYTF
TRBD1,.,TRBV29-1,TRBJ1-1,TGCAGCGTTGAAGATCTTAAAGGGGGCAGGGATGAAGCTTTCTTT,CSVEDLKGGRDEAFF
.,.,TRBV2,TRBJ1-1,TGTGCCAGCAAGGAGGGGGGGCAAGCTTTCTTT,CASKEGGQAFF
.,few,TRBV30,TRBJ1-1,TGTGCCTGGAGCCCGGGACGGGCGAACACTGAAGCTTTCTTT,CAWSPGRANTEAFF
.,few,TRBV30,TRBJ1-5,TGTGCCTGGGCAGGGGACATAAATCAGCCCCAGCATTTT,CAWAGDINQPQHF
.,.,TRBV30,TRBJ1-3,TGTGCCTGGAGAGGCTTTGGACCGAAATATTTT,CAWRGFGPKYF
TRBD1,.,TRBV7-2,TRBJ2-4,TGTGCCAGCAGCTCTGGGACAGGGGTCAACATTCAGTACTTC,CASSSGTGVNIQYF
.,.,TRBV5-1,TRBJ2-3,TGCGCCAGCAGCTTGTTATCCCAAGGCGGCACAGATACGCAGTATTTT,CASSLLSQGGTDTQYF
TRBD2,.,TRBV5-4,TRBJ2-7,TGTGCCAGCAGCTTCTCCGGGACTAGCGGCTACGAGCAGTACTTC,CASSFSGTSGYEQYF
.,many,TRBV30,TRBJ1-2,TGTGCCTGGATCTCTCCGGGGACCAGGGGTCGGGGCTATGGCTACACCTTC,CAWISPGTRGRGYGYTF
.,.,TRBV5-6,TRBJ2-5,TGTGCCAGCAGCTTGATGTTTGGGGGTGCCGAGACCCAGTACTTC,CASSLMFGGAETQYF
.,.,TRBV7-2,TRBJ1-3,TGTGCCAGCAGCTTAGTCGGGGAGTCTGGAAACACCATATATTTT,CASSLVGESGNTIYF
.,.,TRBV2,TRBJ2-7,TGTGCCAGCAGTGGACAGGACTGGGACGAGCAGTACTTC,CASSGQDWDEQYF
TRBD2,.,TRBV28,TRBJ2-1,TGTGCCAGCAGTGGCACTAGCGGGAGGGGCCACAATGAGCAGTTCTTC,CASSGTSGRGHNEQFF
.,.,TRBV11-3,TRBJ2-1,TGTGCCAGCAGCTTAGGGTTTCAGTCCGGGTCGGATGAGCAGTTCTTC,CASSLGFQSGSDEQFF
.,once,TRBV28,TRBJ2-3,TGTGCCAGCAGTCCTCCCTCCCCGGGGACGACAGATACGCAGTATTTT,CASSPPSPGTTDTQYF
.,once,TRBV2,TRBJ2-7,TGTGCCAGCAGTCAACAGGTCTTCGGGGACGAGCAGTACTTC,CASSQQVFGDEQYF
.,.,TRBV4-2,TRBJ2-1,TGTGCCAGCAGCCAAGAAGGAGGTAGGGGATGGAATGAGCAGTTCTTC,CASSQEGGRGWNEQFF
TRBD2,.,TRBV4-2,TRBJ2-7,TGTGCCAGCAGCCAAGAAGCGCTAGCGGACTCCTACGAGCAGTACTTC,CASSQEALADSYEQYF
.,.,TRBV11-3,TRBJ2-6,TGTGCCAGCAGCTTAAGACAGGCTAGCTCTGGGGCCAACGTCCTGACTTTC,CASSLRQASSGANVLTF
TRBD1,.,TRBV9,TRBJ2-1,TGTGCCAGCAGCGCCCCCAGGGGGCGAACCTACAATGAGCAGTTCTTC,CASSAPRGRTYNEQFF
TRBD2,.,TRBV10-2,TRBJ2-5,TGCGCCAGCAAAAAAAAGGCGGGAGGCCAAGAGACCCAGTACTTC,CASKKKAGGQETQYF
.,.,TRBV11-3,TRBJ2-1,TGTGCCAGCAGCCCCCCAGGGGTGGGGAATGAGCAGTTCTTC,CASSPPGVGNEQFF
.,.,TRBV5-1,TRBJ2-3,TGCGCCAGCAGACCTTCTAGCACAGATACGCAGTATTTT,CASRPSSTDTQYF
.,.,TRBV30,TRBJ1-2,TGTGCCTGGAGTGTTCAGGTGGGGGGCTACACCTTC,CAWSVQVGGYTF